This paragraph reports one T cell receptor beta chain. The data were taken from a study of shared clonotypes between healthy human individuals. Study context: Two women and three men aged 18 to 49 made up the donors.

The CDR3 is 15 residues long. The V end lost 5 bases, the J end lost 2 bases, and 15 bases lay between the germline ends. Germline V lookup: CDR1 MNHEY, CDR2 SVGAGI. Researchers ran the assay at a deep level. The table came from immunoSEQ multiplex PCR; TCRdb's copy has only in-frame clones and leaves some out. The data contain approximately 2.5 million clones, 85% to 95% of them singletons. Sample: naive CD4+ T cells sorted from blood. Noted subset: CD45RA+ positively selected. The clonotype was recovered from a young man in good health. The rearrangement uses TRBV6-5 and TRBJ1-2; D is uncertain. Written as DNA, the CDR3 is TGTGCCAGCAGTACCAAGCTGGGCCCAAACTATGGCTACACCTTC. Translated: CASSTKLGPNYGYTF.